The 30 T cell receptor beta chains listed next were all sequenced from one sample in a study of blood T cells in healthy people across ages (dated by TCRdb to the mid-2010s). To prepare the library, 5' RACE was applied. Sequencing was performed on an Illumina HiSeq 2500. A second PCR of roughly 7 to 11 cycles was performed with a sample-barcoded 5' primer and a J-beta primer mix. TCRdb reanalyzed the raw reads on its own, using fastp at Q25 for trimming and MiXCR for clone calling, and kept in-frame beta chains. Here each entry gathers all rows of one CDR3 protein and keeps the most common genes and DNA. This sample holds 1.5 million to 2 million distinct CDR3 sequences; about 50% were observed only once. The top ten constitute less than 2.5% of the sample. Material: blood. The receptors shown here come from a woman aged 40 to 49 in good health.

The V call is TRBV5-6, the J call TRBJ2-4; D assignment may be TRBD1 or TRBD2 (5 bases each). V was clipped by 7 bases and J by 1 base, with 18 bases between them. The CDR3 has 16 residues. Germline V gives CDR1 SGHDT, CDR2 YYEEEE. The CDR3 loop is CASELGTGIAKNIQYF. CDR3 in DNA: TGTGCCAGCGAGTTGGGGACGGGGATTGCCAAAAACATTCAGTACTTC.

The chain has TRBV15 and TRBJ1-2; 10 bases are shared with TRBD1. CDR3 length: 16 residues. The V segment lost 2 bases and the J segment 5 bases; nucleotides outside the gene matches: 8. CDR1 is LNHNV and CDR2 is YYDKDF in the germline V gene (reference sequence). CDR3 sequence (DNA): TGTGCCACCAGCAGAAAACGACAGGGGGCCAGGTATGGCTACACCTTC. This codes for CATSRKRQGARYGYTF.

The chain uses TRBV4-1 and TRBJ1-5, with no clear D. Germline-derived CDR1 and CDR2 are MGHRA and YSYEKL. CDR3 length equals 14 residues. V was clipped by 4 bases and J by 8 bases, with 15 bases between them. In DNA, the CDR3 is TGCGCCAGCAGCCCCCTCGCGCTAGTGGAGCCCCAGCATTTT. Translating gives CASSPLALVEPQHF.

The CDR3 loop reads CASTTKGSSYEQYF. CDR3 sequence (DNA): TGTGCCAGCACCACAAAGGGAAGCTCCTACGAGCAGTACTTC. This chain uses TRBV25-1 with TRBJ2-7; D remains unclear. Deletions cut 7 bases from V and 0 bases from J, with 13 bases between. The CDR3 is 14 amino acids. Germline CDR1 reads MGHDK; CDR2 reads SYGVNS.

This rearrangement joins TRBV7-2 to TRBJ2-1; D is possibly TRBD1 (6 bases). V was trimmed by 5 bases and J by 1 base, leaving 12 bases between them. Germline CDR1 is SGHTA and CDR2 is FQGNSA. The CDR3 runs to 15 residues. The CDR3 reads CASSPLRGSYNEQFF. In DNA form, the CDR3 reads TGTGCCAGCAGCCCGCTAAGGGGGTCCTACAATGAGCAGTTCTTC. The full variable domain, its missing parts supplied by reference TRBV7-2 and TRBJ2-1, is GAGVSQSPSNKVTEKGKDVELRCDPISGHTALYWYRQSLGQGLEFLIYFQGNSAPDKSGLPSDRFSAERTGGSVSTLTIQRTQQEDSAVYLCASSPLRGSYNEQFFGPGTRLTVL.

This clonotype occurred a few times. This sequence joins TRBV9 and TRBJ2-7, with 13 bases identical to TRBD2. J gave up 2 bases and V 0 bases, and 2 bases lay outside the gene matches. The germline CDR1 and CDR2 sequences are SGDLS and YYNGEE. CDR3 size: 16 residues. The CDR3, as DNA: TGTGCCAGCAGCGTAGGACTAGCGGGGGGAACCTACGAGCAGTACTTC. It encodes CASSVGLAGGTYEQYF.

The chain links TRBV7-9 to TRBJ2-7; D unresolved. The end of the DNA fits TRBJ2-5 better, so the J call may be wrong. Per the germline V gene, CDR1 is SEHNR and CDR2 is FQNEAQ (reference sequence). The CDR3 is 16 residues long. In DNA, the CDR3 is TGTGCCAGCAGCTTATCGACGGGTAGTAGGAAGGAGACCCAGTACTTC. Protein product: CASSLSTGSRKETQYF.

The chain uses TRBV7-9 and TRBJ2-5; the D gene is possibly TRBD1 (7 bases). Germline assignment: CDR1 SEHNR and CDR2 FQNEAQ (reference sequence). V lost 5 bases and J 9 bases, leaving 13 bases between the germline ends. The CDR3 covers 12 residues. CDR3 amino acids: CASSQGEEAQYF. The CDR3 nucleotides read TGTGCCAGCAGCCAGGGGGAGGAGGCCCAGTACTTC.

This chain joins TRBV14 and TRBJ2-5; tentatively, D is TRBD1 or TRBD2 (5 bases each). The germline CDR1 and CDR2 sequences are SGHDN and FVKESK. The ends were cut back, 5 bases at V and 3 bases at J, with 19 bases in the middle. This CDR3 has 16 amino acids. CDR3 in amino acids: CASSNNTGTTKETQYF. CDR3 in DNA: TGTGCCAGCAGCAACAATACTGGGACCACGAAAGAGACCCAGTACTTC.

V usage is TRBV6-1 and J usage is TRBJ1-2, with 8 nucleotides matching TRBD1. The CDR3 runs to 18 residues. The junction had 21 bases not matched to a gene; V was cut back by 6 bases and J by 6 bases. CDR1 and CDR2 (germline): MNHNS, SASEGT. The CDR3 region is CASSGTGLQGALFHGYTF. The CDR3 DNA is TGTGCCAGCAGCGGGACGGGCCTCCAGGGGGCCCTCTTTCATGGCTACACCTTC.

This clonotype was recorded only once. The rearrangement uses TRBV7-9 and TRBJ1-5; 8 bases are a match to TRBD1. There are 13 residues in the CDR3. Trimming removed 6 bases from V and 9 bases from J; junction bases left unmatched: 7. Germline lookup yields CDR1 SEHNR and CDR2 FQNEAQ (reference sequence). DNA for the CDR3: TGTGCCAGCAGTCCTGACAGGGGTTGGCCCCAGCATTTT. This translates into CASSPDRGWPQHF.

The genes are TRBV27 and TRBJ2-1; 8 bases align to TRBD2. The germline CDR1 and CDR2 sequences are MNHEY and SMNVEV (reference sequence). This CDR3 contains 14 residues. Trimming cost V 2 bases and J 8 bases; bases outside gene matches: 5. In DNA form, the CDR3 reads TGTGCCAGCAGTTTAAACGGGGGGGCCTATGAGCAGTTCTTC. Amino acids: CASSLNGGAYEQFF.

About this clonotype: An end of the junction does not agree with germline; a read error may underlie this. The CDR3: CAGSSDPPTVQETQYF. The CDR3 DNA reads as TGTGCCGGCAGCTCCGACCCTCCGACAGTCCAAGAGACCCAGTACTTC. The rearrangement links TRBV7-2 to TRBJ2-5; the D gene is possibly TRBD1 (5 bases). This CDR3 spans 16 amino acids. CDR1 is SGHTA, CDR2 FQGNSA, per germline.

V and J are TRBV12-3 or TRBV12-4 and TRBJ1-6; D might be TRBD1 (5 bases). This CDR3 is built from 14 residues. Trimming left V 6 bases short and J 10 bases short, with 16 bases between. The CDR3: CASSYRPVRSPLHF. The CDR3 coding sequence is TGTGCCAGCAGCTACAGGCCGGTGCGATCACCCCTCCACTTT.

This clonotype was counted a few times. CDR3 loop: CASSSNQGPTDTQYF. DNA for the CDR3: TGCGCCAGCAGCTCCAATCAGGGACCCACAGATACGCAGTATTTT. The chain combines TRBV5-1 with TRBJ2-3, with D possibly being TRBD1 or TRBD2 (5 bases each). The germline CDR1 and CDR2 sequences are SGHRS and YFSETQ. V gave up 3 bases and J gave up 2 bases, with 13 bases separating them. The CDR3 consists of 15 residues.

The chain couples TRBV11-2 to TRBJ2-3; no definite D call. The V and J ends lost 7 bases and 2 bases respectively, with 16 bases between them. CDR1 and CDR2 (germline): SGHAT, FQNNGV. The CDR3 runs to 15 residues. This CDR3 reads CASTKRALDTDTQYF. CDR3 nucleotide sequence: TGTGCCAGCACCAAACGGGCCCTAGACACAGATACGCAGTATTTT.

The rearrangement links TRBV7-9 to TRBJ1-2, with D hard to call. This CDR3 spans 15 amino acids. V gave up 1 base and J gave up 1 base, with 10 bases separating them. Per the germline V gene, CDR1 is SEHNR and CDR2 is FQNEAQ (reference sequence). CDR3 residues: CASSLGPVNNYGYTF. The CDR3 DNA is TGTGCCAGCAGCTTAGGACCAGTCAATAACTATGGCTACACCTTC.

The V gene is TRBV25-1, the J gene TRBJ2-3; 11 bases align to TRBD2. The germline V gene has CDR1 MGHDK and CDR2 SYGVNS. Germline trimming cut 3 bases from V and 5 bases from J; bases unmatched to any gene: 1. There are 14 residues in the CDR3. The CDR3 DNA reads TGTGCCAGCAGTGAGGGGACTAGCGGAGATACGCAGTATTTT. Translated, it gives CASSEGTSGDTQYF. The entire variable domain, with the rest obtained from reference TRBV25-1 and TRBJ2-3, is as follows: EADIYQTPRYLVIGTGKKITLECSQTMGHDKMYWYQQDPGMELHLIHYSYGVNSTEKGDLSSESTVSRIRTEHFPLTLESARPSHTSQYLCASSEGTSGDTQYFGPGTRLTVL.

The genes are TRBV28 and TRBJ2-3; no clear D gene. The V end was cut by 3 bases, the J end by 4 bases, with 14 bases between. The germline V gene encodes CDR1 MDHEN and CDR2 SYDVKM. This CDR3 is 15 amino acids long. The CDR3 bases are TGTGCCAGCAGTTTCTCAACAGAGTTGGCAGATACGCAGTATTTT. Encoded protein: CASSFSTELADTQYF.

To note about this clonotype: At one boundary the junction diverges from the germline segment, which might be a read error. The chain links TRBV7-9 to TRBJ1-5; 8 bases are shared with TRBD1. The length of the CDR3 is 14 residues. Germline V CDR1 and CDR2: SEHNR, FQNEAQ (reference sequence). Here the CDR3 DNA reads TGTGCCAGCAGCTTGACAGGGGTCAATCGGCCCCAGCATTTT. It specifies CASSLTGVNRPQHF. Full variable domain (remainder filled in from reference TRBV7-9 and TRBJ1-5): DTGVSQNPRHKITKRGQNVTFRCDPISEHNRLYWYRQTLGQGPEFLTYFQNEAQLEKSRLLSDRFSAERPKGSFSTLEIQRTEQGDSAMYLCASSLTGVNRPQHFGDGTRLSIL.

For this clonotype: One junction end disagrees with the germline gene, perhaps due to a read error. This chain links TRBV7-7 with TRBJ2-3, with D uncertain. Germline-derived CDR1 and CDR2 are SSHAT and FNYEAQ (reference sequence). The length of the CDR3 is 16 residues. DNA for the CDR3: TGTGCTAGCAGCCCTCTCGTTACCTATAGCACAGATACGCAGTATTTT. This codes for CASSPLVTYSTDTQYF.

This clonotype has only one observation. The CDR3 protein is CSASPGVTGANVLTF. CDR3 nucleotides: TGCAGTGCTAGTCCGGGGGTCACTGGGGCCAACGTCCTGACTTTC. The chain couples TRBV20-1 to TRBJ2-6, with D maybe TRBD2 (6 bases). Germline loops: CDR1 DFQATT, CDR2 SNEGSKA (reference sequence). The CDR3 spans 15 residues. Trimming pared 3 bases from V and 2 bases from J, leaving 11 bases between.

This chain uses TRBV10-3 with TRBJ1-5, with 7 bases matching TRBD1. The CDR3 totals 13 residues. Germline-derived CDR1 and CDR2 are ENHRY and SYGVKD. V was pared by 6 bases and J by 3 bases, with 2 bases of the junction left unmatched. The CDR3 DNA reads TGTGCCATCAGCGGACAGGTCAATCAGCCCCAGCATTTT. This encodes CAISGQVNQPQHF.

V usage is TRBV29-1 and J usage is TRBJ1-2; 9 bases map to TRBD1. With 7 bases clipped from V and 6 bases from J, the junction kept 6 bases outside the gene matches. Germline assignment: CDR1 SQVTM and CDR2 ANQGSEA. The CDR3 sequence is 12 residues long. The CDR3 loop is CSATGGADGYTF. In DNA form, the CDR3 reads TGCAGCGCTACAGGGGGCGCGGATGGCTACACCTTC.

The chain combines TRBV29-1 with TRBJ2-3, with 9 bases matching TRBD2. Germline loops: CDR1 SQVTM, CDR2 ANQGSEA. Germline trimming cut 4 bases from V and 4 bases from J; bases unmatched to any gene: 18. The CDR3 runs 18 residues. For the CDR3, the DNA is TGCAGCGTTGTCGATGGTGGCGGGGGGGCGGTTTGGCCAGATACGCAGTATTTT. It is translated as CSVVDGGGGAVWPDTQYF.

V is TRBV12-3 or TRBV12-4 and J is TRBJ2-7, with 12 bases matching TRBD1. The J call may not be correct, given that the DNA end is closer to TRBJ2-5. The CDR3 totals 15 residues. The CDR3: CASSRDRGLEETQYF. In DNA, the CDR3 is TGTGCCAGCAGTAGGGACAGGGGGCTTGAAGAGACCCAGTACTTC.

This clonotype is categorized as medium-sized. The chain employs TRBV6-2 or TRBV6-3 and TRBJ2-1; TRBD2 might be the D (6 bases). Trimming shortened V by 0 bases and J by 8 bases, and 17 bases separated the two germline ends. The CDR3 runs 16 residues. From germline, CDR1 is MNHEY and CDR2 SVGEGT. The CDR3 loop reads CASSYSSGVGSDEQFF. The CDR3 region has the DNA TGTGCCAGCAGTTACTCTTCGGGGGTGGGGTCGGATGAGCAGTTCTTC.

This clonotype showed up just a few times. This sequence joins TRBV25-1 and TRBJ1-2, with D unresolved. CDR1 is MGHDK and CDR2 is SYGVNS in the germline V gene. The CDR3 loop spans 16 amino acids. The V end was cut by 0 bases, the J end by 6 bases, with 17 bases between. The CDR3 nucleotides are TGTGCCAGCAGTGAATATTCAGGTCAGGACGCCGATGGCTACACCTTC. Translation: CASSEYSGQDADGYTF.

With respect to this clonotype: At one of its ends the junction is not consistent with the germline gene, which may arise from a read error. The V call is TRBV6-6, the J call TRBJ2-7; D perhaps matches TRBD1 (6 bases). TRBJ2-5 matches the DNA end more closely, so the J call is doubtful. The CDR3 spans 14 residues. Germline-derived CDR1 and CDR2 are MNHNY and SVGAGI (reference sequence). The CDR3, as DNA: TGTGCCGGCAGTTATAGGGGGATGGGAGAGACCCAGTACTTC. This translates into CAGSYRGMGETQYF.

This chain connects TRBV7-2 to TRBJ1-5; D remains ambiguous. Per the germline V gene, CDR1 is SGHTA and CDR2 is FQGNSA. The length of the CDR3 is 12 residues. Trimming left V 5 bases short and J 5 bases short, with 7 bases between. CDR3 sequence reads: CASSLPHQPQHF. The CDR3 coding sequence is TGTGCCAGCAGCCTGCCCCATCAGCCCCAGCATTTT.